This passage covers 20 T cell receptor beta chains from one sample sequenced in a study of shared clonotypes between healthy human individuals. Sequencing was performed with immunoSEQ multiplex PCR; in TCRdb, only in-frame clones are kept and a portion is missing. The table records 330,000 or so clones, around 70% of them present only once. Sequenced input: memory CD4+ T cells sorted from blood. Subset: CD45RA-negative fraction. Every receptor here comes from a man aged 30-40 years in good health.

This clone was detected a few times. The chain links TRBV2 to TRBJ2-5, with TRBD1 as a possible D gene (6 bases). The length of the CDR3 is 13 residues. V lost 2 bases and J lost 7, with 11 bases in between. Germline CDR1 SNHLY, CDR2 FYNNEI. The DNA of the CDR3 is TGTGCCAGCAGTGAACAGGGGATGGGGACCCAGTACTTC. It is translated as CASSEQGMGTQYF.

V is TRBV28 and J is TRBJ1-3; D unclear. Per the germline V gene, CDR1 is MDHEN and CDR2 is SYDVKM. The CDR3 sequence is 14 residues long. V was cut by 1 base and J by 3 bases, with 7 bases left in between. The CDR3 reads CASSLFRGGNTIYF. The CDR3 nucleotides read TGTGCCAGCAGTTTATTCCGGGGTGGAAACACCATATATTTT.

J is TRBJ1-4 and V is TRBV7-9; 7 bases match TRBD1. Germline V gene lookup returns CDR1 SEHNR and CDR2 FQNEAQ (reference sequence). This CDR3 spans 15 amino acids. V dropped 5 bases and J dropped 2; count of bases not matched to a gene: 5. CDR3 in DNA: TGTGCCAGCAGCCCTAGGGACAGTACTAATGAAAAACTGTTTTTT. It translates to CASSPRDSTNEKLFF.

At least ten counts were recorded for this clone. J is TRBJ1-1 and V is TRBV7-2; no reliable D call. The V and J ends lost 5 bases and 1 base respectively, with 11 bases between them. This CDR3 has 14 residues. The germline CDR1 and CDR2 sequences are SGHTA and FQGNSA. CDR3: CASSLSWGNTEAFF. The CDR3 coding sequence is TGTGCCAGCAGCCTATCGTGGGGGAACACTGAAGCTTTCTTT.

This CDR3 reads CASSRGGATETQYF. For the CDR3, the DNA is TGTGCCAGCAGCCGTGGGGGGGCTACAGAGACCCAGTACTTC. The J gene is TRBJ2-5, the V gene TRBV11-2; perhaps TRBD2 as D (7 bases). The V end lost 5 bases, the J end lost 4 bases, and 14 bases lay between the germline ends. CDR3 length equals 14 residues. The germline V gene encodes CDR1 SGHAT and CDR2 FQNNGV.

Here the CDR3 reads CAWSDREDQPQHF. CDR3 DNA sequence: TGTGCCTGGAGTGACAGGGAGGATCAGCCCCAGCATTTT. The chain links TRBV30 to TRBJ1-5; possible D gene TRBD1, 6 bases. The V end was cut by 1 base, the J end by 5 bases, with 9 bases between. CDR3 length equals 13 residues. CDR1 is GTSNPN and CDR2 is SVGIG in the germline V gene (reference sequence).

V usage is TRBV5-6 and J usage is TRBJ2-2, with 7 bases fitting TRBD2. The V and J ends lost 1 base and 4 bases, in that order; junction bases with no gene match: 10. Germline V gene data show CDR1 as SGHDT and CDR2 as YYEEEE. The CDR3 length is 17 residues. CDR3 bases: TGTGCCAGCAGCTTGCCTAGCGGAGCTAGATTCACCGGGGAGCTGTTTTTT. Protein sequence: CASSLPSGARFTGELFF.

V is TRBV5-4 and J is TRBJ1-5; TRBD1 aligns across 7 bases. This CDR3 has 15 amino acids. V dropped 5 bases and J dropped 2; count of bases not matched to a gene: 7. The germline CDR1 and CDR2 sequences are SGHNT and YYREEE (reference sequence). The CDR3 nucleotides read TGTGCCAGCAGGCCCAGGGGGTTGGGCAATCAGCCCCAGCATTTT. Translation: CASRPRGLGNQPQHF.

The chain links TRBV5-1 to TRBJ1-2; perhaps TRBD1 as D (5 bases). The V gene's germline CDR1 is SGHRS and CDR2 YFSETQ. Between the trimmed V and J ends, which lost 0 bases and 4 bases, there was a span of 13 bases. This CDR3 has 15 residues. CDR3 protein: CASSLGDGALYGYTF. DNA for the CDR3: TGCGCCAGCAGCTTGGGGGACGGAGCGCTCTATGGCTACACCTTC. Complete variable domain (other parts from reference TRBV5-1 and TRBJ1-2): KAGVTQTPRYLIKTRGQQVTLSCSPISGHRSVSWYQQTPGQGLQFLFEYFSETQRNKGNFPGRFSGRQFSNSRSEMNVSTLELGDSALYLCASSLGDGALYGYTFGSGTRLTVV.

This clone was seen just once. Within the sample, other DNA sequences also encode this same CDR3. The rearrangement uses TRBV28 and TRBJ1-2; D remains unclear. Germline assignment: CDR1 MDHEN and CDR2 SYDVKM. This CDR3 has 12 residues. Trimming took 5 bases from V and 4 from J, leaving 8 bases between them. CDR3 region: CASSEGFYGYTF. The CDR3 DNA sequence: TGTGCCAGCAGTGAGGGATTCTATGGCTACACCTTC.

This clone was seen a single time. The J gene is TRBJ1-2, the V gene TRBV28; no reliable D call. Looked up from germline, CDR1 is MDHEN and CDR2 is SYDVKM. The V and J ends lost 2 bases and 10 bases respectively, with 14 bases between them. The CDR3 length is 13 residues. This CDR3 is CASSLGFPIHYTF. In DNA form, the CDR3 reads TGTGCCAGCAGTTTAGGGTTTCCCATACACTACACCTTC.

This sequence joins TRBV19 and TRBJ2-1; D perhaps matches TRBD1 (6 bases). The V gene lost 4 bases and the J gene lost 1 base, with 14 bases spanning the gap. The CDR3 covers 16 residues. CDR1 is LNHDA, CDR2 SQIVND, per germline (reference sequence). The CDR3, as DNA: TGTGCCAGTAGTACTGGACAGAGTTTTTCCTACAATGAGCAGTTCTTC. Translated, it gives CASSTGQSFSYNEQFF.

The chain couples TRBV7-6 to TRBJ1-1; D perhaps matches TRBD1 (6 bases). Germline V gene lookup returns CDR1 SGHVS and CDR2 FNYEAQ. The CDR3 loop spans 13 amino acids. V gave up 5 bases and J gave up 7 bases, with 14 bases separating them. The CDR3 is CASSPKQGIEAFF. CDR3 DNA: TGTGCCAGCAGCCCAAAACAGGGTATTGAAGCTTTCTTT.

This chain connects TRBV10-3 to TRBJ1-2; 8 bases match TRBD1. Germline values: CDR1 ENHRY, CDR2 SYGVKD. J was trimmed by 3 bases and V by 11 bases; bases with no gene match: 5. CDR3 size: 12 residues. CDR3 amino acids: CAVDRGHYGYTF. For the CDR3, the DNA is TGTGCCGTCGACAGGGGACACTATGGCTACACCTTC.

This chain joins TRBV5-4 and TRBJ1-1; D remains unclear. Trimming shortened V by 4 bases and J by 0 bases, and 7 bases separated the two germline ends. CDR1 is SGHNT, CDR2 YYREEE, per germline (reference sequence). CDR3 length: 13 amino acids. CDR3 DNA sequence: TGTGCCAGCAGCCTGGACCTGAACACTGAAGCTTTCTTT. Translated, it gives CASSLDLNTEAFF.

The V and J genes are TRBV5-1 and TRBJ2-1; 9 bases line up with TRBD2. The CDR3 has 17 residues. Germline trimming cut 0 bases from V and 8 bases from J; bases unmatched to any gene: 12. Looked up from germline, CDR1 is SGHRS and CDR2 is YFSETQ. The CDR3 DNA sequence: TGCGCCAGCAGCTTGGCCTTGGATAGCGGGAGCTCTTATGAGCAGTTCTTC. It specifies CASSLALDSGSSYEQFF.

The chain is built from TRBV4-2 and TRBJ2-6; unclear D gene. Trimming pared 4 bases from V and 3 bases from J, leaving 10 bases between. CDR1 is LGHNA, CDR2 YNFKEQ, per germline. This CDR3 comprises 15 residues. Here the CDR3 DNA reads TGTGCCAGCAGCCGTCCAGGTAGTGGGGCCAACGTCCTGACTTTC. This encodes CASSRPGSGANVLTF.

The rearrangement uses TRBV27 and TRBJ2-3, with 10 bases fitting TRBD2. Germline assignment: CDR1 MNHEY and CDR2 SMNVEV (reference sequence). The CDR3 runs 13 residues. The V segment lost 6 bases and the J segment 7 bases; nucleotides outside the gene matches: 4. The CDR3 sequence is CASSPTSGHTQYF. CDR3 nucleotides: TGTGCCAGCAGCCCGACTAGCGGGCATACGCAGTATTTT.

The chain is built from TRBV5-4 and TRBJ2-7; 8 bases match TRBD2. CDR3 length equals 15 residues. From germline, CDR1 is SGHNT and CDR2 YYREEE (reference sequence). The junction had 6 bases not matched to a gene; V was cut back by 4 bases and J by 0 bases. The CDR3 loop is CASSLREGSSYEQYF. The CDR3, as DNA: TGTGCCAGCAGCCTCCGGGAGGGGAGCTCCTACGAGCAGTACTTC.

The chain recombines TRBV6-6 with TRBJ1-1; D not certain. The length of the CDR3 is 13 residues. Germline loops: CDR1 MNHNY, CDR2 SVGAGI (reference sequence). V was trimmed by 8 bases and J by 3 bases, leaving 13 bases between them. CDR3 bases: TGTGCCAGCGGCACGGAGGGAGACACTGAAGCTTTCTTT. It codes for CASGTEGDTEAFF.